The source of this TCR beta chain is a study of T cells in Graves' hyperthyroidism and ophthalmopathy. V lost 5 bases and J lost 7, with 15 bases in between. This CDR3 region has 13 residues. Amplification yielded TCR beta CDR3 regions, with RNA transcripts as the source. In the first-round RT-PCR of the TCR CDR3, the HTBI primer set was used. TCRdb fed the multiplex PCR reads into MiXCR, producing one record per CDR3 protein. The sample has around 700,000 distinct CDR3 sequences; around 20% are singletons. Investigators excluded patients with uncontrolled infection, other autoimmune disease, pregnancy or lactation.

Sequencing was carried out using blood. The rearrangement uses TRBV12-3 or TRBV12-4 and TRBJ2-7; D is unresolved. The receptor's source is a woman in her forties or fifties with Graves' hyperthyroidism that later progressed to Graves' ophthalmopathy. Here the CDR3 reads CASSGLSRREQYF. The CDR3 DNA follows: TGTGCCAGCAGTGGGTTAAGCAGACGAGAGCAGTACTTC.